This T cell receptor (beta chain) was captured in a study of Graves' ophthalmopathy and Graves' hyperthyroidism. The TCR beta CDR3 regions underwent amplification from RNA transcripts. HTBI-primed first-round RT-PCR preceded second-round multiplex PCR. TCRdb called the multiplex PCR reads again in MiXCR, with one record for every CDR3 protein. The sample yields roughly 300,000 distinct CDR3 sequences, about a sixth seen once. Study-level points and caveats: Most expanded clonotypes from thyroid (those above 0.001 frequency) were also found in blood.

Patients with other autoimmune diseases, uncontrolled infections, pregnancy or lactation were excluded. The CDR3 totals 15 residues. The germline V gene has CDR1 MGHRA and CDR2 YSYEKL. V lost 1 base and J 6 bases, leaving 13 bases between the germline ends. This clonotype has at least ten counts. What it binds is not known. This clonotype was sampled from an adult man with Graves' ophthalmopathy. The genes are TRBV4-1 and TRBJ1-5; D is uncertain. The sample consisted of peripheral blood. CDR3: CASSQVFIRGQPQHF. CDR3 nucleotides: TGCGCCAGCAGCCAAGTTTTTATACGGGGTCAGCCCCAGCATTTT.